Below, one T cell receptor (beta chain) is given with its context. The antigen it recognizes is unknown. There are no base qualities to consult, and no much larger clone falls within one base. Library preparation used the immunoSEQ multiplex PCR assay. TCRdb mirrors the immuneACCESS table, restricted to in-frame sequences. Some clones are absent from its copies; in checked studies, under half trace to an unresolved V gene, and the reason for the others is unknown. The sample table lists just over 95,000 clones, about 94% of them with a count of one. The ten biggest clones cover less than 0.25% of the sample. The entry originates in a study of technical replicates of blood from a few donors listed by TCRdb under 2017. The clonotype originates from a human donor in good health. The sample taken for sequencing was T cells isolated from PBMCs.

The CDR3 amino acid sequence is: CASSFAGNTEAFF. Here is the DNA: TGTGCCAGCAGTTTTGCCGGGAACACTGAAGCTTTCTTT. The rearranged segments are TRBV27 and TRBJ1-1, with the D gene too uncertain to name. Its CDR3 holds 13 amino acids, cysteine through phenylalanine. Only the CDR3 part of the read is kept: 39 bases, read in frame from the first base. V is clipped by 3 bases and J by 1 base, and the sequence between their germline boundaries is 6 bases long. Looking up the germline V gene (reference sequence) yields CDR1 MNHEY and CDR2 SMNVEV.